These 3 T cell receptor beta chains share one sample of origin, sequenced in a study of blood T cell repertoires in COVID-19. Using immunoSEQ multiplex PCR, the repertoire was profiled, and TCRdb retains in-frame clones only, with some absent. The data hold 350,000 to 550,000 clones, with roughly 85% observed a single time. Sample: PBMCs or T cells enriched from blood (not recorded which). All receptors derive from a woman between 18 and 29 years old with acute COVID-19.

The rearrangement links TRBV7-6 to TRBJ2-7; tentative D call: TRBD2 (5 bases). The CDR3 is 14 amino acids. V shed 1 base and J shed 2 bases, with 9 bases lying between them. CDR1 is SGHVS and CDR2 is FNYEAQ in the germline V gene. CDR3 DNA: TGTGCCAGCAGCTTAGGCCGGGGAACCTACGAGCAGTACTTC. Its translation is CASSLGRGTYEQYF. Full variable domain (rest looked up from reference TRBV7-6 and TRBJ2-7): GAGVSQSPRYKVTKRGQDVALRCDPISGHVSLYWYRQALGQGPEFLTYFNYEAQQDKSGLPNDRFSAERPEGSISTLTIQRTEQRDSAMYRCASSLGRGTYEQYFGPGTRLTVT.

In nucleotides, the CDR3 is TGTGCCAGCAGCGCGACTCGCAACTCTGGAAACACCATATATTTT. It is translated as CASSATRNSGNTIYF. The chain is built from TRBV27 and TRBJ1-3; no reliable D call. Germline CDR1 reads MNHEY; CDR2 reads SMNVEV (reference sequence). This CDR3 has 15 amino acids. V lost 6 bases, J lost 0 bases, and 12 bases lay in between.

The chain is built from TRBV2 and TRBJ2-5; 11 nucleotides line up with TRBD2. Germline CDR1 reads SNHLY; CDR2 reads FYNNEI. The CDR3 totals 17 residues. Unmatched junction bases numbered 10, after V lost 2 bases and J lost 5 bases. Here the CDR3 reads CASSERASGGPRETQYF. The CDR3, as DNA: TGTGCCAGCAGTGAAAGGGCTAGCGGGGGGCCGCGGGAGACCCAGTACTTC.